These T cell receptor beta chains were read from a single sample in a study of T cells in Graves' hyperthyroidism and ophthalmopathy. MiXCR, run by TCRdb on the multiplex PCR reads, gives a single entry per CDR3 protein. The sample lists about 680,000 distinct CDR3 sequences, over 35% occurring once. The sample taken for sequencing was blood. Source of these receptors: a woman between 35 and 50 years old with Graves' hyperthyroidism. Both conserved end residues are part of each CDR3. D genes are given only for firm matches. Size is omitted from some rows. Given values are once, few, many or a class for expanded clones.

clone size: many; J gene: TRBJ1-1; V gene: TRBV7-6; D gene: .; CDR3 DNA: TGTGCCAGCAGGCCCACGGGGAGCACTGAAGCTTTCTTT; CDR3 protein: CASRPTGSTEAFF
clone size: .; J gene: TRBJ2-7; V gene: TRBV5-6; D gene: .; CDR3 DNA: TGTGCCAGCAGCGAAGGACAGACAGTCCACCTCGAGCAGTACTTC; CDR3 protein: CASSEGQTVHLEQYF
clone size: once; J gene: TRBJ2-1; V gene: TRBV2; D gene: TRBD2; CDR3 DNA: TGTGCCAGCAGTGGAGCTTCAGGGCCTAGCGGGGTAACCTACAATGAGCAGTTCTTC; CDR3 protein: CASSGASGPSGVTYNEQFF
clone size: few; J gene: TRBJ2-7; V gene: TRBV5-1; D gene: TRBD2; CDR3 DNA: TGCGCCAGCAGCCTCGAAGCCGGGACTAGCGGGAGCTTCTACGAGCAGTACTTC; CDR3 protein: CASSLEAGTSGSFYEQYF
clone size: many; J gene: TRBJ1-4; V gene: TRBV9; D gene: .; CDR3 DNA: TGTGCCAGCAGCGTAGCAAGGGGGGAGTATGAAAAACTGTTTTTT; CDR3 protein: CASSVARGEYEKLFF
clone size: many; J gene: TRBJ1-6; V gene: TRBV14; D gene: TRBD1; CDR3 DNA: TGTGCCAGCAGCCAAGGACAGGGATTCTCCTCACCCCTCCACTTT; CDR3 protein: CASSQGQGFSSPLHF
clone size: many; J gene: TRBJ1-4; V gene: TRBV2; D gene: .; CDR3 DNA: TGTGCCAGCAGTGAATCGGGAAGCGGGGCAACTAATGAAAAACTGTTTTTT; CDR3 protein: CASSESGSGATNEKLFF
clone size: many; J gene: TRBJ2-2; V gene: TRBV7-2; D gene: .; CDR3 DNA: TGTGCCAGCAGCCGTTTGGTCGGGGAGCTGTTTTTT; CDR3 protein: CASSRLVGELFF
clone size: many; J gene: TRBJ1-4; V gene: TRBV24-1; D gene: .; CDR3 DNA: TGTGCCACCAGTGCGGGAGATCCTGAAAAACTGTTTTTT; CDR3 protein: CATSAGDPEKLFF
clone size: many; J gene: TRBJ1-6; V gene: TRBV7-8; D gene: .; CDR3 DNA: TGTGCCAGCAGCTATGGTGGCTGGCACTATAATTCACCCCTCCACTTT; CDR3 protein: CASSYGGWHYNSPLHF
clone size: once; J gene: TRBJ1-2; V gene: TRBV2; D gene: .; CDR3 DNA: TGTGCCAGCAGTTCCGGGAGCAACTATGGCTACACCTTC; CDR3 protein: CASSSGSNYGYTF
clone size: .; J gene: TRBJ1-6; V gene: TRBV25-1; D gene: .; CDR3 DNA: TGTGCCAGCAGTGAGTCGGGGACGCCCAATCCACCCCTCCACTTT; CDR3 protein: CASSESGTPNPPLHF